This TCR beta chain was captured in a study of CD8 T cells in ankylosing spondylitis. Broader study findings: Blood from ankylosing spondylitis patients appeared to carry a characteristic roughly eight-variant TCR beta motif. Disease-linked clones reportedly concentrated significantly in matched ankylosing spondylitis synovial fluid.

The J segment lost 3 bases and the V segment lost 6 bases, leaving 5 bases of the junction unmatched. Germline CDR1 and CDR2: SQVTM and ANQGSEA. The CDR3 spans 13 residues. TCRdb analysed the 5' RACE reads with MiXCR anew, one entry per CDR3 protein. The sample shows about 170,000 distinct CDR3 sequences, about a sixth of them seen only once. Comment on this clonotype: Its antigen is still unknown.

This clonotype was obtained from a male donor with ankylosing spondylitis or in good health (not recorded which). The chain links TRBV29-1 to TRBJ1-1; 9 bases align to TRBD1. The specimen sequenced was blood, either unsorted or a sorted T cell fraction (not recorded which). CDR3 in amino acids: CSVNRGPDTEAFF. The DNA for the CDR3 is TGCAGCGTCAACAGGGGGCCTGACACTGAAGCTTTCTTT.